The 5 T cell receptor beta chains given below trace back to one sample, sequenced in a study of blood T cell repertoires in COVID-19. Libraries were prepared by immunoSEQ multiplex PCR; TCRdb keeps only in-frame clonotypes and omits some of them. The data hold 200,000 to 300,000 clones, with roughly 80% observed a single time. The sequencing input was peripheral blood. The receptors originated from a woman in her late teens or twenties with acute or convalescent COVID-19.

V and J are TRBV25-1 and TRBJ1-1, with 7 bases aligning to TRBD1. The V segment lost 3 bases and the J segment 6 bases; nucleotides outside the gene matches: 7. Germline V gene data show CDR1 as MGHDK and CDR2 as SYGVNS. The length of the CDR3 is 14 residues. The CDR3 reads CASSDRQGNAEAFF. The CDR3 region has the DNA TGTGCCAGCAGTGACAGACAGGGAAACGCTGAAGCTTTCTTT.

V and J are TRBV18 and TRBJ2-5; a possible D gene is TRBD2 (6 bases). CDR1 and CDR2 (germline): KGHSH, LQKENI. The CDR3 is 15 residues long. V lost 1 base and J lost 2, with 11 bases in between. The CDR3: CASSPQRDSQETQYF. The CDR3, as DNA: TGTGCCAGCTCACCACAACGGGACTCACAAGAGACCCAGTACTTC.

This chain links TRBV7-2 with TRBJ2-7; no clear D gene. Trimming pared 1 base from V and 1 base from J, leaving 11 bases between. CDR1 and CDR2 (germline): SGHTA, FQGNSA. The CDR3 spans 15 residues. CDR3 protein: CASSLVPGGSYEQYF. In DNA form, the CDR3 reads TGTGCCAGCAGCTTAGTCCCTGGCGGATCCTACGAGCAGTACTTC.

The CDR3 sequence is CASSSPPEAQHF. In DNA form, the CDR3 reads TGTGCCAGCAGTTCCCCCCCGGAGGCCCAGCATTTT. This sequence joins TRBV28 and TRBJ1-5; no definite D call. Trimming shortened V by 4 bases and J by 11 bases, and 12 bases separated the two germline ends. Germline values: CDR1 MDHEN, CDR2 SYDVKM. The CDR3 totals 12 residues.

The rearrangement uses TRBV12-5 and TRBJ2-1, with 9 bases lining up with TRBD1. The CDR3 loop spans 17 amino acids. The V gene end was trimmed by 5 bases and the J gene end by 7 bases; junction bases not matched to a gene: 15. Germline loops: CDR1 LGHNT, CDR2 FRNRAP. CDR3 sequence: CASGLLYQTGGSNEQFF. The CDR3 region has the DNA TGTGCTAGTGGTCTCCTATACCAGACAGGGGGGAGTAATGAGCAGTTCTTC. Full variable domain (outside the CDR3, taken from reference TRBV12-5 and TRBJ2-1): DARVTQTPRHKVTEMGQEVTMRCQPILGHNTVFWYRQTMMQGLELLAYFRNRAPLDDSGMPKDRFSAEMPDATLATLKIQPSEPRDSAVYFCASGLLYQTGGSNEQFFGPGTRLTVL.